This TCR beta chain was found in a study of blood T cell repertoires in COVID-19. Study summary: The United States, Italy and Spain provided the acute and convalescent COVID-19 samples. PBMCs, B-cell-depleted T cells, or T cells provided the cDNA or gDNA that made up the material.

Trimming removed 8 bases from V and 8 bases from J, with 10 bases in between. CDR3 size: 11 residues. CDR1 and CDR2 from the germline V gene are MRHNA and SNTAGT. This clone came up once. Per the authors' pipeline: Nucleated cell counts were estimated from reference gene primer amplification. The repertoire was sequenced with immunoSEQ multiplex PCR; TCRdb's copy has only in-frame clones and lacks some. V, J and clone size reflect that table, while D and trimming were determined from the DNA. The data hold 80,000 to 95,000 clones, with 60% to 85% observed a single time. The clonotype comes from a woman older than 75 with acute or convalescent COVID-19. The chain couples TRBV6-4 to TRBJ2-1, with D possibly matching TRBD2 (5 bases). Sequencing used peripheral blood. For the CDR3, the DNA is TGTGCCAGCGCGAGGGATTATGAGCAGTTCTTC. It codes for CASARDYEQFF.